The present T cell receptor beta chain was sequenced within a study of T-cell reconstitution after alpha-beta-depleted transplantation in children. The CDR3 spans 14 residues. Germline CDR1 SNHLY, CDR2 FYNNEI. Library preparation (for TCRbeta) was performed with unique molecular identifiers. TCRdb used MiXCR to reprocess the PCR reads, holding one entry per CDR3 protein. The data hold some 240,000 distinct CDR3 sequences, with more than 10% observed a single time. With regard to this clonotype: One end of the junction fails to match germline, which may point to a read error.

The specimen was PBMCs from the stem cell graft donor, collected from the stem cell graft. This rearrangement joins TRBV2 to TRBJ1-5; D perhaps matches TRBD1 (5 bases). This clonotype originated in a human donor who donated a stem cell graft to a child with acute lymphoblastic leukemia. The chain's CDR3 is CASSELGGNQPHHF. Here the CDR3 DNA reads TGTGCCAGCAGTGAACTCGGGGGAAATCAGCCCCATCATTTT. Full variable domain (missing parts from reference TRBV2 and TRBJ1-5): EPEVTQTPSHQVTQMGQEVILRCVPISNHLYFYWYRQILGQKVEFLVSFYNNEISEKSEIFDDQFSVERPDGSNFTLKIRSTKLEDSAMYFCASSELGGNQPHHFGDGTRLSIL.